The source of this TCR beta chain is a study of regulatory and conventional T cells in RAG deficiency. Study results and caveats: Omenn patients showed >80% Treg-Tconv overlap and shorter CDR3 lengths. Sorted Omenn CD25-high CD127-low cells may not be bona fide Tregs.

Conventional CD4+ T cells were sorted from blood as CD25-low CD127-high cells. This table comes from immunoSEQ multiplex PCR, and its TCRdb copy is limited to in-frame clones, with some not included. The sample includes tens of thousands of clones, approximately 90% of them seen just once. Comment on this clone: As yet, its antigen is unknown.

Germline values: CDR1 MNHEY, CDR2 SVGAGI. The V and J ends lost 7 bases and 4 bases, in that order; junction bases with no gene match: 4. This CDR3 spans 13 amino acids. These data are also associated with another study on regulatory T cells. This second report adds: Primers: 52 TRBV forward and 13 TRBJ reverse. Skewed V and J usage and few unique V-J pairs marked patient repertoires, most in Tregs.

Sequencing input: CD4+ effector T cells sorted from blood. The origin of this receptor is a human donor in good health. The gene calls are TRBV6-5 and TRBJ1-2; 9 positions agree with TRBD1. CDR3 amino acids: CASTLTGGYGYTF. The CDR3 DNA sequence: TGTGCCAGCACCTTGACAGGGGGCTATGGCTACACCTTC.